These 28 T cell receptor beta chains came from one sample sequenced in a study of cytomegalovirus exposure and HLA in healthy donors. Measured with immunoSEQ multiplex PCR; TCRdb has only the in-frame clones, and not every one. The table includes about 130,000 clones, roughly nine tenths detected once. Sequenced sample: PBMCs. The receptors here all came from a woman younger than 30 in good health and CMV-seropositive.

This chain uses TRBV29-1 with TRBJ1-4; 9 bases map to TRBD1. V shed 3 bases and J 4 bases; nucleotides not matched to a gene: 3. This CDR3 spans 14 amino acids. Germline V lookup: CDR1 SQVTM, CDR2 ANQGSEA. The CDR3 sequence is CSVDLTGGNEKLFF. The CDR3, as DNA: TGCAGCGTTGATCTGACAGGGGGTAATGAAAAACTGTTTTTT.

In DNA form, the CDR3 reads TGTGCCAGCAGTCTCCGCCGGACAGGGGGCTCTGGAAACACCATATATTTT. Amino acids: CASSLRRTGGSGNTIYF. This rearrangement joins TRBV2 to TRBJ1-3, with 10 bases that match TRBD1. Germline assignment: CDR1 SNHLY and CDR2 FYNNEI. This CDR3 region has 17 residues. With V trimmed by 5 bases and J by 0 bases, 7 bases remained unmatched.

J is TRBJ2-3 and V is TRBV10-3, with D possibly being TRBD1 (6 bases). Trimming removed 0 bases at V and 5 bases at J, with 6 bases between. Looked up from germline, CDR1 is ENHRY and CDR2 is SYGVKD. This CDR3 has 13 amino acids. CDR3 sequence reads: CAISESGGDTQYF. CDR3 DNA: TGTGCCATCAGTGAGTCAGGGGGAGATACGCAGTATTTT.

V and J are TRBV9 and TRBJ2-5; maybe TRBD1 (5 bases). Germline V lookup: CDR1 SGDLS, CDR2 YYNGEE. The V end lost 1 base, the J end lost 5 bases, and 6 bases lay between the germline ends. The CDR3 has 12 amino acids. CDR3 amino acids: CASSVSGETQYF. CDR3 DNA: TGTGCCAGCAGCGTATCAGGGGAGACCCAGTACTTC. Looking up the rest from reference TRBV9 and TRBJ2-5 gives the full variable domain: DSGVTQTPKHLITATGQRVTLRCSPRSGDLSVYWYQQSLDQGLQFLIQYYNGEERAKGNILERFSAQQFPDLHSELNLSSLELGDSALYFCASSVSGETQYFGPGTRLLVL.

The V and J genes are TRBV18 and TRBJ1-1, with D uncertain. Deletions cut 1 base from V and 4 bases from J, with 10 bases between. Germline CDR1 reads KGHSH; CDR2 reads LQKENI. The CDR3 is made up of 14 amino acids. The CDR3 coding sequence is TGTGCCAGCTCACCACAGGGAGTATTCACTGAAGCTTTCTTT. This encodes CASSPQGVFTEAFF.

The chain combines TRBV10-3 with TRBJ2-1; 15 bases are a match to TRBD2. The CDR3 totals 18 residues. Germline CDR1 and CDR2: ENHRY and SYGVKD. V lost 11 bases, J lost 4 bases, and 15 bases stayed unmatched. The CDR3 sequence: CAVGWVGTSGGPYNEQFF. The CDR3 DNA follows: TGTGCCGTTGGCTGGGTCGGGACTAGCGGGGGGCCGTACAATGAGCAGTTCTTC.

This sequence joins TRBV7-2 and TRBJ1-1; unclear D gene. The germline CDR1 and CDR2 sequences are SGHTA and FQGNSA. The V end lost 3 bases, the J end lost 8 bases, and 10 bases lay between the germline ends. The CDR3 totals 12 residues. CDR3 DNA: TGTGCCAGCAGCTTTCCGGGGTCGGAAGCTTTCTTT. It codes for CASSFPGSEAFF.

This clone showed up just once. The gene calls are TRBV27 and TRBJ2-7, with TRBD2 matching 9 bases. The CDR3 extends over 14 amino acids. Germline V gene sequence: CDR1 MNHEY, CDR2 SMNVEV (reference sequence). The ends lost 3 bases at V and 4 bases at J; junction bases unmatched: 4. The CDR3 here is CASSLRSGGYEQYF. For the CDR3, the DNA is TGTGCCAGCAGTTTGCGTAGCGGGGGTTACGAGCAGTACTTC.

This clone turned up a few times. The chain has TRBV10-1 and TRBJ2-3; D not certain. The V gene lost 2 bases and the J gene lost 8 bases, with 5 bases spanning the gap. Germline CDR1 reads WNHNN; CDR2 reads SYGVQD (reference sequence). This CDR3 is built from 11 residues. The chain's CDR3 is CASSEGGTQYF. CDR3 sequence (DNA): TGCGCCAGCAGTGAGGGCGGTACGCAGTATTTT.

This rearrangement joins TRBV18 to TRBJ1-5; D may be TRBD1 (6 bases). The germline V gene has CDR1 KGHSH and CDR2 LQKENI. Trimming removed 0 bases from V and 1 base from J, with 10 bases in between. The CDR3 has 16 amino acids. The CDR3 protein is CASSPPSQGSNQPQHF. The CDR3 region has the DNA TGTGCCAGCTCACCACCGTCCCAGGGGAGCAATCAGCCCCAGCATTTT.

CDR3: CASSIDITQGSPNYGYTF. CDR3 in DNA: TGTGCCAGCAGCATCGACATAACACAGGGCTCCCCAAACTATGGCTACACCTTC. This chain connects TRBV7-9 to TRBJ1-2, with D possibly TRBD1 on 6 matching bases. Per germline, CDR1 SEHNR and CDR2 FQNEAQ (reference sequence). There are 18 residues in the CDR3. Trimming cost V 5 bases and J 2 bases, with 24 bases left between them.

This rearrangement joins TRBV6-5 to TRBJ1-2; 9 nucleotides match TRBD1. Germline trimming cut 6 bases from V and 7 bases from J; bases unmatched to any gene: 6. The CDR3 loop spans 13 amino acids. CDR1 and CDR2 (germline): MNHEY, SVGAGI. The CDR3 coding sequence is TGTGCCAGCAGAAGGGGACAGGGAAGTGGCTACACCTTC. It encodes CASRRGQGSGYTF.

The V and J genes are TRBV19 and TRBJ2-3, with TRBD2 matching over 7 bases. Trimming took 1 base from V and 0 from J; bases not matched to a gene: 4. Germline V gene sequence: CDR1 LNHDA, CDR2 SQIVND (reference sequence). The CDR3 loop spans 16 amino acids. CDR3 in DNA: TGTGCCAGTAGTATAGGGGGTAGCGGGAGCACAGATACGCAGTATTTT. This translates into CASSIGGSGSTDTQYF.

The rearrangement joins TRBV6-1 to TRBJ2-7, with 11 bases matching TRBD2. CDR3 length: 17 amino acids. From germline, CDR1 is MNHNS and CDR2 SASEGT. V was clipped by 1 base and J by 0 bases; unmatched bases: 5. CDR3 sequence: CASSEVTSGGYSYEQYF. Here the CDR3 DNA reads TGTGCCAGCAGTGAAGTTACTAGCGGGGGTTACTCCTACGAGCAGTACTTC.

CDR3 protein: CASSLGTGGGGYGYTF. Written as DNA, the CDR3 is TGTGCCAGCAGCTTAGGGACAGGAGGAGGAGGCTATGGCTACACCTTC. V usage is TRBV7-6 and J usage is TRBJ1-2; 7 nucleotides line up with TRBD1. The V and J ends lost 1 base and 4 bases, in that order; junction bases with no gene match: 9. The V gene's germline CDR1 is SGHVS and CDR2 FNYEAQ. The CDR3 runs 16 residues.

The chain is built from TRBV5-4 and TRBJ1-1; 7 bases agree with TRBD1. Unmatched junction bases numbered 3, after V lost 4 bases and J lost 0 bases. Germline V gene data show CDR1 as SGHNT and CDR2 as YYREEE (reference sequence). This CDR3 is 14 amino acids long. The CDR3 here is CASSTGQLNTEAFF. Written as DNA, the CDR3 is TGTGCCAGCAGCACGGGACAGCTGAACACTGAAGCTTTCTTT.

This rearrangement joins TRBV30 to TRBJ2-7; 9 nucleotides agree with TRBD1. J lost 7 bases, V lost 4 bases, and 8 bases had no gene match. This CDR3 is 13 amino acids long. Germline V gene sequence: CDR1 GTSNPN, CDR2 SVGIG (reference sequence). CDR3 region: CAWNRDRVGEQYF. The CDR3 coding sequence is TGTGCCTGGAACCGGGACAGGGTGGGAGAGCAGTACTTC.

The chain has TRBV7-9 and TRBJ2-2; 8 positions agree with TRBD1. CDR1 is SEHNR, CDR2 FQNEAQ, per germline (reference sequence). V lost 6 bases and J lost 6; bases outside the gene matches: 6. There are 14 residues in the CDR3. The chain's CDR3 is CASRPPGGPGELFF. The CDR3 DNA sequence: TGTGCCAGCAGACCCCCAGGGGGCCCCGGGGAGCTGTTTTTT.

The V and J genes are TRBV29-1 and TRBJ1-1; 7 bases are shared with TRBD1. Trimming cost V 6 bases and J 1 base; bases outside gene matches: 5. CDR3 length: 13 residues. CDR1 is SQVTM and CDR2 is ANQGSEA in the germline V gene. The CDR3 region has the DNA TGCAGCGTCTCCCGGGACAGGAACACTGAAGCTTTCTTT. It encodes CSVSRDRNTEAFF.

The rearrangement uses TRBV28 and TRBJ2-2, with 9 nucleotides matching TRBD2. Germline loops: CDR1 MDHEN, CDR2 SYDVKM. CDR3 length: 15 amino acids. V trimming: 6 bases; J trimming: 1 base; junction bases outside the gene matches: 3. The CDR3 sequence is CASRSSGGNTGELFF. DNA of the CDR3: TGTGCCAGCAGAAGTAGCGGGGGGAACACCGGGGAGCTGTTTTTT.

The V and J genes are TRBV5-1 and TRBJ1-1, with 10 nucleotides matching TRBD1. The CDR3 runs 17 residues. The trim removed 3 bases at V and 0 bases at J, leaving 8 bases unmatched. Germline CDR1 SGHRS, CDR2 YFSETQ. The CDR3 region is CASSSGQGLFLNTEAFF. The DNA for the CDR3 is TGCGCCAGCAGCTCGGGACAGGGGCTTTTTCTGAACACTGAAGCTTTCTTT.

This chain uses TRBV18 with TRBJ1-2; 7 bases line up with TRBD1. V trimming: 1 base; J trimming: 2 bases; junction bases outside the gene matches: 4. CDR1 is KGHSH, CDR2 LQKENI, per germline. The CDR3 has 15 amino acids. The CDR3: CASSPQGAANYGYTF. The CDR3 DNA follows: TGTGCCAGCTCACCACAGGGGGCGGCAAACTATGGCTACACCTTC.

This clone occurred a few times. The chain employs TRBV2 and TRBJ2-3; D is unresolved. Germline V gives CDR1 SNHLY, CDR2 FYNNEI. The CDR3 runs 15 residues. The ends were cut back, 4 bases at V and 0 bases at J, with 11 bases in the middle. The CDR3 reads CASSAASDSTDTQYF. The CDR3 DNA is TGTGCCAGCAGTGCGGCGAGCGACAGCACAGATACGCAGTATTTT.

The chain has TRBV5-5 and TRBJ2-7; maybe TRBD2 (7 bases). The CDR3 length is 15 residues. V lost 2 bases to trimming and J lost 3 bases, with 15 bases between them. Germline V CDR1 and CDR2: SGHKS, YYEKEE (reference sequence). CDR3 sequence: CASSLGGGPIYEQYF. DNA for the CDR3: TGTGCCAGCAGCTTAGGGGGGGGCCCCATCTACGAGCAGTACTTC.

The chain joins TRBV9 to TRBJ2-5, with 10 bases that match TRBD2. After removal of 1 base from V and 3 bases from J, the junction contained 0 bases not matched to a gene. Germline values: CDR1 SGDLS, CDR2 YYNGEE. The CDR3 runs to 14 residues. DNA of the CDR3: TGTGCCAGCAGCGTACTAGCGGGGGAAGAGACCCAGTACTTC. It translates to CASSVLAGEETQYF.

The chain joins TRBV10-2 to TRBJ2-5; TRBD1 matches 7 bases. The CDR3 extends over 15 amino acids. Germline V gene data show CDR1 as WSHSY and CDR2 as SAAADI. Trimming cost V 6 bases and J 3 bases; bases outside gene matches: 10. CDR3 region: CASRRGGAVEETQYF. The CDR3 coding sequence is TGCGCCAGCAGGCGAGGGGGCGCGGTCGAAGAGACCCAGTACTTC.

The genes are TRBV2 and TRBJ2-2; D gene uncertain. Trimming stripped 2 bases from V and 1 base from J, with 5 bases between. The CDR3 is made up of 14 amino acids. The germline CDR1 and CDR2 sequences are SNHLY and FYNNEI. CDR3 sequence (DNA): TGTGCCAGCAGTGAACCCCAGAACACCGGGGAGCTGTTTTTT. This sequence encodes CASSEPQNTGELFF.

The chain recombines TRBV5-6 with TRBJ1-6; D is unclear. The CDR3 extends over 18 amino acids. Trimming left V 3 bases short and J 1 base short, with 17 bases between. Germline lookup yields CDR1 SGHDT and CDR2 YYEEEE. CDR3 protein: CASSSPSGIRSYNSPLHF. The DNA of the CDR3 is TGTGCCAGCAGCTCACCTTCGGGGATAAGGTCCTATAATTCACCCCTCCACTTT.